This passage covers 4 T cell receptor beta chains from one sample sequenced in a study of blood T cells in healthy people across ages. Combining a sample-barcoded 5' primer with a J-beta primer mix, a second PCR ran for roughly 7 to 11 cycles. Using its own MiXCR run on the 5' RACE reads, TCRdb lists one record per CDR3 protein. The sample carries more than 800,000 distinct CDR3 sequences, 35% to 55% recorded once. The sequencing sample was made of blood. The receptors originated from a woman in her sixties or seventies in good health.

The chain couples TRBV20-1 to TRBJ2-7; the D gene could be TRBD1 or TRBD2 (6 bases each). The CDR3 covers 14 residues. V was trimmed by 2 bases and J by 5 bases, leaving 16 bases between them. Per germline, CDR1 DFQATT and CDR2 SNEGSKA (reference sequence). CDR3 amino acids: CSARLTGARDEQYF. The CDR3 DNA follows: TGCAGTGCTAGACTCACGGGGGCTAGGGACGAGCAGTACTTC.

This clonotype appeared once. The rearrangement links TRBV20-1 to TRBJ2-5; 10 nucleotides align to TRBD2. Per germline, CDR1 DFQATT and CDR2 SNEGSKA (reference sequence). This CDR3 has 15 amino acids. Germline trimming cut 4 bases from V and 5 bases from J; bases unmatched to any gene: 10. The CDR3 protein is CSAKSRAGGWETQYF. CDR3 coding DNA: TGCAGTGCTAAGAGTAGAGCGGGAGGGTGGGAGACCCAGTACTTC.

This clonotype showed up just once. An end of the junction differs from the germline gene, which may be a read error. The chain uses TRBV6-6 and TRBJ2-7; D possibly corresponds to TRBD2 (5 bases). The CDR3 runs to 13 residues. Germline V CDR1 and CDR2: MNHNY, SVGAGI (reference sequence). The DNA of the CDR3 is TGTGCCAGCAGTGACTCGGGGTCTGGCGAGCAGTACTTC. Residues: CASSDSGSGEQYF.

The CDR3 coding sequence is TGTGCCATCCACACCGGGACTAGCGGGAGAGACGTTAGCACAGATACGCAGTATTTT. Its translation: CAIHTGTSGRDVSTDTQYF. V gene TRBV10-3 combines with J gene TRBJ2-3, with 14 bases identical to TRBD2. Germline V gene sequence: CDR1 ENHRY, CDR2 SYGVKD. The CDR3 is made up of 19 amino acids. J gave up 0 bases and V 8 bases, and 13 bases lay outside the gene matches.